What follows are 22 T cell receptor beta chains derived from one specimen sequenced in a study of B cell selection in AIRE deficiency. Regulatory T cells were sorted as CD4+CD25hiCD127low/negative cells. Method: immunoSEQ multiplex PCR; TCRdb's copy keeps in-frame clones and lacks some. Of 4,000 to 6,500 clones listed, approximately 89% are singletons. Sequencing was done on a sample of Tregs sorted from PBMCs. The receptors were sampled from a human donor with AIRE deficiency.

The V and J genes are TRBV5-1 and TRBJ2-6; D is undetermined. Germline loops: CDR1 SGHRS, CDR2 YFSETQ. The CDR3 runs to 15 residues. V lost 0 bases and J lost 1, with 5 bases in between. CDR3 nucleotide sequence: TGCGCCAGCAGCTTGGTCGAGTCTGGGGCCAACGTCCTGACTTTC. As protein: CASSLVESGANVLTF.

This chain uses TRBV9 with TRBJ1-3, with D possibly TRBD1 on 5 matching bases. Germline V lookup: CDR1 SGDLS, CDR2 YYNGEE. The CDR3 spans 14 residues. V dropped 0 bases and J dropped 4 bases, with 8 bases sitting between them. CDR3 bases: TGTGCCAGCAGCGTAGAGTGGGGCGGAAACACCATATATTTT. This encodes CASSVEWGGNTIYF.

The chain uses TRBV28 and TRBJ2-1; D is uncertain. Looked up from germline, CDR1 is MDHEN and CDR2 is SYDVKM. This CDR3 has 12 residues. Trimming shortened V by 5 bases and J by 4 bases, and 6 bases separated the two germline ends. The CDR3 coding sequence is TGTGCCAGCAGTCCGCGATACAATGAGCAGTTCTTC. It codes for CASSPRYNEQFF.

The chain links TRBV28 to TRBJ2-3; weak D call: TRBD2 (6 bases). Deletions cut 6 bases from V and 8 bases from J, with 21 bases between. The length of the CDR3 is 15 residues. Germline CDR1 reads MDHEN; CDR2 reads SYDVKM. The CDR3 nucleotides read TGTGCCAGCAGGCGAAGGGACTCCCGAGTGGGTACGCAGTATTTT. The encoded protein is CASRRRDSRVGTQYF.

A remark on this clone: Mismatch with germline at one junction end may stem from a read error. Other DNA sequences in the same sample also yield this CDR3. The gene calls are TRBV6-5 and TRBJ2-2; either TRBD1 or TRBD2 may fit D (5 bases each). Germline V lookup: CDR1 MNHEY, CDR2 SVGAGI. The length of the CDR3 is 13 residues. The CDR3 sequence: CASRGHGTGELFF. The DNA of the CDR3 is TGTGCCAGCAGGGGGCATGGCACCGGGGAACTGTTTTTT.

This clone has more than one count but fewer than ten. CDR3 bases: TGTGCCGTGGGGGCGGGCTATGGCTACACCTTC. It specifies CAVGAGYGYTF. The J gene is TRBJ1-2, the V gene TRBV7-2, with D possibly being TRBD1 (6 bases). Germline CDR1 and CDR2: SGHTA and FQGNSA. There are 11 residues in the CDR3. Trimming removed 11 bases from V and 4 bases from J, with 11 bases in between.

The chain employs TRBV7-8 and TRBJ1-6; D gene ambiguous. With 3 bases removed from V and 8 bases from J, the gap between germline ends came to 17 bases. The germline CDR1 and CDR2 sequences are SGHVS and FQNEAQ. CDR3 length equals 16 residues. This CDR3 is CASSFLESRPYSPLHF. CDR3 coding DNA: TGTGCCAGCAGCTTTTTAGAGTCCCGTCCATATTCACCCCTCCACTTT. Using reference TRBV7-8 and TRBJ1-6 for the parts outside the CDR3, the full variable domain is GAGVSQSPRYKVAKRGQDVALRCDPISGHVSLFWYQQALGQGPEFLTYFQNEAQLDKSGLPSDRFFAERPEGSVSTLKIQRTQQEDSAVYLCASSFLESRPYSPLHFGNGTRLTVT.

J is TRBJ1-2 and V is TRBV11-2, with D uncertain. Germline-derived CDR1 and CDR2 are SGHAT and FQNNGV. V was clipped by 1 base and J by 4 bases, with 13 bases between them. The CDR3 loop spans 15 amino acids. CDR3 bases: TGTGCCAGCAGCTTAGGATCGGCAGGTCGCTATGGCTACACCTTC. Translation gives CASSLGSAGRYGYTF. The full variable domain, with the rest looked up from reference TRBV11-2 and TRBJ1-2, is EAGVAQSPRYKIIEKRQSVAFWCNPISGHATLYWYQQILGQGPKLLIQFQNNGVVDDSQLPKDRFSAERLKGVDSTLKIQPAKLEDSAVYLCASSLGSAGRYGYTFGSGTRLTVV.

The CDR3 is CAWSVLAASTDTQYF. Here the CDR3 DNA reads TGTGCCTGGAGTGTACTAGCGGCTAGCACAGATACGCAGTATTTT. The V gene is TRBV30, the J gene TRBJ2-3, with 8 bases matching TRBD2. Germline assignment: CDR1 GTSNPN and CDR2 SVGIG (reference sequence). The V gene end was trimmed by 0 bases and the J gene end by 0 bases; junction bases not matched to a gene: 2. CDR3 length: 15 residues.

V is TRBV5-6 and J is TRBJ1-5; the match to TRBD1 covers 7 bases. From germline, CDR1 is SGHDT and CDR2 YYEEEE. Trimming took 4 bases from V and 4 from J; bases not matched to a gene: 5. The length of the CDR3 is 14 residues. The CDR3 DNA follows: TGTGCCAGCAGCCGGGGACAGTCTAATCAGCCCCAGCATTTT. It is translated as CASSRGQSNQPQHF.

This sequence joins TRBV29-1 and TRBJ1-1; D uncertain. Germline CDR1 is SQVTM and CDR2 is ANQGSEA. V dropped 5 bases and J dropped 0 bases, with 10 bases sitting between them. CDR3 length: 13 residues. The CDR3 sequence: CSVLGNLNTEAFF. CDR3 DNA: TGCAGCGTTCTTGGCAATTTGAACACTGAAGCTTTCTTT.

Remarks on this clone: One end of the junction fails to match germline, which may point to a read error. The chain is built from TRBV6-1 and TRBJ2-5; D gene uncertain. The CDR3 runs to 10 residues. Germline CDR1 MNHNS, CDR2 SASEGT. The CDR3 sequence: CASNQETQYF. The DNA for the CDR3 is TGTGCCAGCAACCAGGAGACCCAGTACTTC.

The chain links TRBV6-6 to TRBJ1-5; D may be TRBD1 (5 bases). Germline V gene data show CDR1 as MNHNY and CDR2 as SVGAGI (reference sequence). V was clipped by 0 bases and J by 7 bases, with 13 bases between them. The CDR3 consists of 15 residues. The CDR3 DNA is TGTGCCAGCAGTTACTCCGACCGGCGGGGGCAGCCCCAGCATTTT. Its protein product is CASSYSDRRGQPQHF.

The gene calls are TRBV5-1 and TRBJ1-2; 9 nucleotides line up with TRBD1. Trimming cost V 2 bases and J 8 bases; bases outside gene matches: 1. CDR1 is SGHRS and CDR2 is YFSETQ in the germline V gene. The CDR3 loop spans 12 amino acids. CDR3 sequence reads: CASSLGTGGYTF. CDR3 DNA: TGCGCCAGCAGCTTAGGGACAGGGGGCTACACCTTC.

The genes are TRBV11-2 and TRBJ2-1; the D gene could be TRBD1 or TRBD2 (6 bases each). Trimming stripped 2 bases from V and 12 bases from J, with 17 bases between. This CDR3 is 14 amino acids long. Germline CDR1 and CDR2: SGHAT and FQNNGV. In nucleotides, the CDR3 is TGTGCCAGCAGCTTATCGGGGGCCGACGGGGTGCAGTTCTTC. It specifies CASSLSGADGVQFF. The full variable domain, rest sourced from reference TRBV11-2 and TRBJ2-1, is EAGVAQSPRYKIIEKRQSVAFWCNPISGHATLYWYQQILGQGPKLLIQFQNNGVVDDSQLPKDRFSAERLKGVDSTLKIQPAKLEDSAVYLCASSLSGADGVQFFGPGTRLTVL.

V gene TRBV7-2 combines with J gene TRBJ1-1; 9 nucleotides line up with TRBD1. This CDR3 is 13 amino acids long. The J segment lost 4 bases and the V segment lost 5 bases, leaving 2 bases of the junction unmatched. The V gene's germline CDR1 is SGHTA and CDR2 FQGNSA. The CDR3 reads CASSLQGATEAFF. CDR3 DNA sequence: TGTGCCAGCAGCCTACAGGGGGCCACTGAAGCTTTCTTT.

This clone turned up a few times. This sequence joins TRBV6-6 and TRBJ1-2; D unclear. V gave up 7 bases and J gave up 7 bases, with 13 bases separating them. The V gene's germline CDR1 is MNHNY and CDR2 SVGAGI (reference sequence). The CDR3 spans 12 residues. The DNA of the CDR3 is TGTGCCAGCACCACCTTAGGACGTGGCTACACCTTC. Translation: CASTTLGRGYTF.

The chain uses TRBV4-2 and TRBJ2-2, with D unclear. The CDR3 runs 13 residues. V was trimmed by 5 bases and J by 2 bases, leaving 6 bases between them. From germline, CDR1 is LGHNA and CDR2 YNFKEQ. DNA of the CDR3: TGTGCCAGCAGCTTGGACAACACCGGGGAGCTGTTTTTT. Its translation is CASSLDNTGELFF.

This chain connects TRBV7-9 to TRBJ2-5, with 7 bases fitting TRBD1. Per the germline V gene, CDR1 is SEHNR and CDR2 is FQNEAQ (reference sequence). The CDR3 has 15 residues. Unmatched junction bases numbered 5, after V lost 1 base and J lost 3 bases. The CDR3 region has the DNA TGTGCCAGCAGCTTAGGAGGGGGCGCGGAAGAGACCCAGTACTTC. Amino acids: CASSLGGGAEETQYF. Filled out from reference TRBV7-9 and TRBJ2-5, the complete variable domain reads DTGVSQNPRHKITKRGQNVTFRCDPISEHNRLYWYRQTLGQGPEFLTYFQNEAQLEKSRLLSDRFSAERPKGSFSTLEIQRTEQGDSAMYLCASSLGGGAEETQYFGPGTRLLVL.

The chain combines TRBV2 with TRBJ2-3; a weak D match, TRBD2 (5 bases). CDR1 SNHLY and CDR2 FYNNEI come from the germline V gene. Trimming shortened V by 6 bases and J by 6 bases, and 7 bases separated the two germline ends. The CDR3 runs 11 residues. Here the CDR3 DNA reads TGTGCCAGCAGGGCGGGCGATACGCAGTATTTT. It specifies CASRAGDTQYF.

The chain joins TRBV6-1 to TRBJ2-5; 9 bases are a match to TRBD1. V was pared by 6 bases and J by 7 bases, with 9 bases of the junction left unmatched. CDR1 and CDR2 (germline): MNHNS, SASEGT. The CDR3 consists of 14 residues. CDR3 sequence: CASSYRGRGGTQYF. The CDR3 DNA is TGTGCCAGCAGCTACAGGGGGCGCGGGGGGACCCAGTACTTC.

This chain links TRBV5-1 with TRBJ1-5; D is uncertain. CDR3 length: 13 residues. Trimming took 0 bases from V and 7 from J, leaving 8 bases between them. Germline CDR1 is SGHRS and CDR2 is YFSETQ. The CDR3 region has the DNA TGCGCCAGCAGCTTGGCCGGTCAGCAGCCCCAGCATTTT. Protein: CASSLAGQQPQHF.